One sample yielded the 17 T cell receptor beta chains listed below, sequenced in a study of cytomegalovirus exposure and HLA in healthy donors. It was with 60 Vbeta and 13 Jbeta primers that the PCR ran. Profiling relied on immunoSEQ multiplex PCR, and the TCRdb table lists in-frame clones only, not all of them. The sample has 160,000 or so clones, around 85% seen once; the top ten hold roughly 4.2%. The sample consisted of PBMCs. Every receptor here comes from a man in his forties in good health and CMV-seronegative.

The DNA of the CDR3 is TGTGCCAGCAGACCTTACTCCGGGACAGAGGCCTACGAGCAGTACTTC. Residues: CASRPYSGTEAYEQYF. The rearrangement links TRBV6-7 to TRBJ2-7, with 7 bases that match TRBD1. TRBV6-7 is an ORF, and what it does is uncertain. CDR3 size: 16 residues. Losses at the gene ends were 6 bases for V and 2 bases for J; bases not matched to a gene: 13.

The chain combines TRBV5-1 with TRBJ2-1; TRBD2 is a possible D gene (7 bases). Trimming removed 4 bases from V and 6 bases from J, with 20 bases in between. Germline loops: CDR1 SGHRS, CDR2 YFSETQ. The CDR3 is 16 amino acids. This CDR3 reads CASSPALGGAGNEQFF. The CDR3 region has the DNA TGCGCCAGCAGCCCGGCCCTGGGGGGGGCGGGCAATGAGCAGTTCTTC.

The chain has TRBV7-3 and TRBJ2-1; TRBD1 aligns across 9 bases. Per germline, CDR1 SGHTA and CDR2 FQGTGA. The CDR3 extends over 11 amino acids. V trimming: 4 bases; J trimming: 12 bases; junction bases outside the gene matches: 1. CDR3 region: CASSSGQGQFF. The CDR3, as DNA: TGTGCCAGCAGCTCGGGACAGGGGCAGTTCTTC.

This sequence joins TRBV2 and TRBJ1-3, with TRBD1 matching 7 bases. The CDR3 has 16 residues. After removal of 6 bases from V and 0 bases from J, the junction contained 8 bases not matched to a gene. Germline V gives CDR1 SNHLY, CDR2 FYNNEI. The CDR3 here is CASRSQNRGSGNTIYF. The DNA of the CDR3 is TGTGCCAGCAGATCACAAAACAGGGGCTCTGGAAACACCATATATTTT. The whole variable domain, filled in from reference TRBV2 and TRBJ1-3, reads EPEVTQTPSHQVTQMGQEVILRCVPISNHLYFYWYRQILGQKVEFLVSFYNNEISEKSEIFDDQFSVERPDGSNFTLKIRSTKLEDSAMYFCASRSQNRGSGNTIYFGEGSWLTVV.

V gene TRBV9 combines with J gene TRBJ1-2, with D unresolved. Germline CDR1 SGDLS, CDR2 YYNGEE. The germline V and J ends were trimmed by 4 bases and 0 bases, with 10 bases remaining between them. The CDR3 length is 14 residues. Written as DNA, the CDR3 is TGTGCCAGCAGCTTCGGGGAAGCTAACTATGGCTACACCTTC. Amino acids: CASSFGEANYGYTF.

The rearrangement links TRBV15 to TRBJ1-6; maybe TRBD1 (6 bases). The germline V and J ends were trimmed by 7 bases and 9 bases, with 16 bases remaining between them. CDR3 size: 14 residues. The germline CDR1 and CDR2 sequences are LNHNV and YYDKDF (reference sequence). CDR3 DNA sequence: TGTGCCACCAACGAGGACAGAGTCAGTTCACCCCTCCACTTT. Protein: CATNEDRVSSPLHF. Combining the CDR3 with reference TRBV15 and TRBJ1-6 gives the whole variable domain DAMVIQNPRYQVTQFGKPVTLSCSQTLNHNVMYWYQQKSSQAPKLLFHYYDKDFNNEADTPDNFQSRRPNTSFCFLDIRSPGLGDTAMYLCATNEDRVSSPLHFGNGTRLTVT.

This chain links TRBV5-1 with TRBJ2-3; 7 bases are a match to TRBD1. The length of the CDR3 is 13 residues. CDR1 is SGHRS, CDR2 YFSETQ, per germline. V shed 5 bases and J 3 bases; nucleotides not matched to a gene: 3. The CDR3 region is CASRQTGTDTQYF. CDR3 bases: TGCGCCAGCAGACAGACAGGGACAGATACGCAGTATTTT.

In this sample, this clone turned up once. This rearrangement joins TRBV19 to TRBJ1-3, with D possibly being TRBD1 (6 bases). Between the trimmed V and J ends, which lost 4 bases and 1 base, there was a span of 11 bases. This CDR3 contains 15 residues. Germline CDR1 and CDR2: LNHDA and SQIVND (reference sequence). The CDR3 DNA is TGTGCCAGTAGTACCCCGAGGGGGTCTGGAAACACCATATATTTT. It translates to CASSTPRGSGNTIYF.

This chain joins TRBV5-1 and TRBJ2-3, with 12 positions matching TRBD2. Germline values: CDR1 SGHRS, CDR2 YFSETQ. This CDR3 has 16 amino acids. The junction had 4 bases not matched to a gene; V was cut back by 1 base and J by 4 bases. The CDR3 DNA reads as TGCGCCAGCAGCTTGCCTAGCGGGGGGGCACCAGATACGCAGTATTTT. Protein sequence: CASSLPSGGAPDTQYF. Complete variable domain (other parts from reference TRBV5-1 and TRBJ2-3): KAGVTQTPRYLIKTRGQQVTLSCSPISGHRSVSWYQQTPGQGLQFLFEYFSETQRNKGNFPGRFSGRQFSNSRSEMNVSTLELGDSALYLCASSLPSGGAPDTQYFGPGTRLTVL.

The rearrangement links TRBV4-1 to TRBJ1-1; D is unclear. Germline lookup yields CDR1 MGHRA and CDR2 YSYEKL. The CDR3 totals 16 residues. V lost 4 bases and J lost 0, with 15 bases in between. The CDR3 reads CASSRNSQTMNTEAFF. CDR3 coding DNA: TGCGCCAGCAGCCGAAACAGCCAGACCATGAACACTGAAGCTTTCTTT.

The V gene is TRBV4-3, the J gene TRBJ1-4; no definite D call. Germline loops: CDR1 LGHNA, CDR2 YSLEER. V was pared by 0 bases and J by 11 bases, with 16 bases between. The CDR3 totals 15 residues. The CDR3 protein is CASSQDSRGERKLFF. The CDR3 nucleotides read TGCGCCAGCAGCCAAGACAGTCGCGGGGAAAGGAAACTGTTTTTT.

The V gene is TRBV5-6, the J gene TRBJ2-1; 13 nucleotides line up with TRBD2. With 7 bases clipped from V and 6 bases from J, the junction kept 7 bases outside the gene matches. CDR3 length: 15 amino acids. Germline CDR1 is SGHDT and CDR2 is YYEEEE. CDR3: CASSWGTSGVNEQFF. Here the CDR3 DNA reads TGTGCCAGCTCCTGGGGGACTAGCGGGGTCAATGAGCAGTTCTTC.

The chain has TRBV7-3 and TRBJ1-2; possibly TRBD1 for D (6 bases). CDR1 and CDR2 (germline): SGHTA, FQGTGA. The CDR3 is 13 residues long. Trimming stripped 1 base from V and 8 bases from J, with 11 bases between. CDR3 sequence reads: CASSLNPGDGYTF. CDR3 DNA: TGTGCCAGCAGCTTAAATCCAGGGGACGGCTACACCTTC.

The chain uses TRBV13 and TRBJ2-5, with 13 bases aligning to TRBD2. Trimming at V came to 0 bases and at J to 7 bases, leaving 8 bases not matched to a gene. Looked up from germline, CDR1 is PRHDT and CDR2 is FYEKMQ (reference sequence). CDR3 size: 17 residues. As DNA, the CDR3 is TGTGCCAGCAGCTTAGGCGGACTAGCGGGGGCCCTTCCGACCCAGTACTTC. Translated, it gives CASSLGGLAGALPTQYF. The full variable domain, its missing parts supplied by reference TRBV13 and TRBJ2-5, is AAGVIQSPRHLIKEKRETATLKCYPIPRHDTVYWYQQGPGQDPQFLISFYEKMQSDKGSIPDRFSAQQFSDYHSELNMSSLELGDSALYFCASSLGGLAGALPTQYFGPGTRLLVL.

The CDR3: CASSVAGNEQFF. The DNA for the CDR3 is TGTGCCAGCAGCGTAGCCGGGAATGAGCAGTTCTTC. The J gene is TRBJ2-1, the V gene TRBV9; D uncertain. The CDR3 is 12 residues long. From germline, CDR1 is SGDLS and CDR2 YYNGEE. Trimming removed 0 bases from V and 7 bases from J, with 5 bases in between.

V gene TRBV9 combines with J gene TRBJ1-5; 9 positions agree with TRBD1. This CDR3 has 16 residues. Germline CDR1 SGDLS, CDR2 YYNGEE. The J segment lost 3 bases and the V segment lost 0 bases, leaving 4 bases of the junction unmatched. The CDR3 bases are TGTGCCAGCAGCGTAGATGGGACAGGGTTCAATCAGCCCCAGCATTTT. Translated: CASSVDGTGFNQPQHF.

The rearrangement uses TRBV5-1 and TRBJ2-1; D not resolved. The CDR3 has 15 amino acids. Germline V gives CDR1 SGHRS, CDR2 YFSETQ. With 4 bases removed from V and 0 bases from J, the gap between germline ends came to 11 bases. In nucleotides, the CDR3 is TGCGCCAGCAGCGCCTTCATGAGCTCCTACAATGAGCAGTTCTTC. Its translation: CASSAFMSSYNEQFF.